The clone carrying this TCR beta chain was observed many times. Its antigen is unidentified. In TCRdb, the RT-PCR reads were re-called with MiXCR into one record per CDR3 protein. The top ten hold approximately 14% of the sample, which has about 520,000 distinct CDR3 sequences, approximately 7.7% seen once. V was cut by 0 bases and J by 6 bases, with 17 bases left in between. The CDR3 extends over 16 amino acids. Germline V gene data show CDR1 as LNHNV and CDR2 as YYDKDF (reference sequence). The sample belongs to a study of response to subunit inactivated influenza vaccine. Findings and caveats of the study: Authors suggested seasonal influenza vaccinations each recruit few new T cells.

The rearrangement links TRBV15 to TRBJ1-2; D may be TRBD1 (6 bases). Sequencing used PBMCs from blood, obtained about 23 months after vaccination. The clonotype comes from a man in his fifties or sixties who received an inactivated influenza vaccine. CDR3 region: CATSREFTGGSDGYTF. CDR3 coding DNA: TGTGCCACCAGCAGAGAATTTACGGGGGGCTCGGATGGCTACACCTTC.